This TCR beta chain was identified in a study of cytomegalovirus exposure and HLA in healthy donors (dated by TCRdb to 2016 to 2017). Some background on the complete study: In an earlier analysis of 587 of the donors, around 290 Gb of sequence data and about 110 million unique TCR beta sequences from about 179 million T cells were reported. An early release covering about 600 HLA-typed donors comprised approximately 290 gigabases of sequencing data and tens of millions of unique TCR sequences. Of the approximately 400 genotyped donors, around 81% fell in the genetic ancestry cluster associated with self-reported Caucasian donors. The aim of the study was to test whether cataloging public T cell receptors could identify signatures of past pathogen exposure. The study profiled the T cell repertoires of hundreds of subjects by immunosequencing and related them to cytomegalovirus serostatus. A separate validation cohort of approximately 120 different subjects was used in addition to the roughly 700-subject first cohort. The study combined high-throughput TCR immunosequencing, statistical association of individual TCRs with disease status, and machine learning to predict cytomegalovirus infection status. A later analysis re-examined previously published TCR beta repertoires from about 700 donors and added high-resolution HLA genotyping to investigate patterns of TCR occurrence. Rather than drawing on any new phenotypic data, the later analysis identified candidate immune exposures from TCR beta sequences and the way those sequences occurred across donors. An earlier analysis of roughly 600 of the donors used high-throughput TCR beta sequencing to judge whether each TCR beta V gene segment behaved as functional or pseudogenic. Donor age, sex, ethnicity and CMV serostatus were collected together with the repertoire data. Genome-wide SNP genotypes for about three fifths of the roughly 700 donors were used in a later genetic analysis, which treated that subset as a discovery cohort. All discovery cohort repertoires had been generated on a single sequencing platform. HLA typing covered class I and class II loci at four-digit resolution. The number of donors typed differed by locus, with about 629-630 for A, B, C, DRB1 and DQB1, roughly 520 for DQA1, some 570 for DPA1, and some 450 for DPB1. Roughly five DR-DQ haplotypes were handled as single units for association and clustering, since linkage in the cohort was strong. Among roughly 400 genotyped donors of the cohort, an average of approximately 240,000 unique TCR beta nucleotide sequences was sequenced per donor, of which 15% to 20% were non-productive. What the research found in general, with its limitations: Seventeen rarely observed V segments, including chromosome 9 orphons, were excluded from the earlier analysis of approximately 600 of the donors because counts were too low. Because some donors lacked HLA typing at each locus, the association tests relied only on the typed subset. In this cohort, only TCR beta chains were sequenced, and detectable features were limited by the absence of alpha or paired-chain data. Most TCR sequences were observed very rarely across donors, whereas some public TCRs were present in many individuals. In a later analysis, most CMV-associated TCR beta chains were found to appear HLA-restricted, with HLA associations seemingly driven largely by CMV exposure. Presence/absence analyses assumed roughly uniform sequencing depth across donors, an assumption that may not hold. Cytomegalovirus status was reported to be diagnosed by the classifier with high specificity and sensitivity in both the original and validation cohorts. According to a later analysis, TCR association rates differed among HLA loci, with DRB1 alleles showing the most associated TCRs and HLA-C alleles showing the fewest. A further reported finding was that TCR beta sequences accurately predicted the HLA-A and HLA-B alleles for most subjects in the first cohort. Compared with the 666-donor mean, donors in an Asian-associated ancestry cluster had fewer N-insertions in productive TCRs, according to a later genetic analysis. Strong co-occurrence of HLA alleles, especially DR and DQ, made assigning TCR associations to individual alleles difficult. Immune exposure information for the cohort was limited to CMV serostatus. Some IMGT-functional V segments, including TRBV6-2 and TRBV6-3, could not be distinguished by the 87-base-pair reads and were therefore excluded. Broadly in line with IMGT annotations, most TCR beta V segments showed up in productive rearrangements about 87% or about 30% of the time in an earlier analysis of 587 of the donors. It was suggested by the authors that the approach could potentially be generalized to other disease states and immunological phenotypes. Linkage disequilibrium might explain the correlated functional status among segregating V segments, but an unknown experimental factor could not be excluded. In the study, about 150 TCR beta chains were listed as associated with cytomegalovirus. A later analysis associated 16,951 TCR beta sequences with specific HLA alleles at a false discovery rate of 0.05. In vitro tests confirmed that a few of the cytomegalovirus-associated TCR beta chains recognize cytomegalovirus antigens. The sequencing pipeline was judged likely to have produced a cluster of highly shared sequence variants as a technical artifact. Compared with equally common non-associated chains, HLA-associated TCR beta chains in a later analysis were more clonally expanded and had lower generation probabilities. According to a later analysis, parvovirus B19, influenza, CMV and Epstein-Barr virus appeared linked to several top co-occurrence clusters. A later genetic analysis associated a missense DCLRE1C variant with V-gene and J-gene trimming of TCR beta chains, and an independent cohort replicated the association.

The library was produced with the immunoSEQ multiplex PCR assay. A mixture of 60 forward primers for TCR Vbeta segments and 13 reverse primers for TCR Jbeta segments was used in the multiplex PCR. The CDR3 region of rearranged TCR beta genes was amplified from genomic DNA by a multiplex PCR assay. On the Illumina HiSeq System, the amplified TCR beta libraries were sequenced as 87-base-pair reads. The original pipeline was this. A later analysis tallied 75 million to 95 million unique TCR beta chains across the 666 repertoires, and around 12 million of those chains were shared by two or more donors. To remove PCR and sequencing errors, raw reads were error-corrected and collapsed into unique sequences using a nearest-neighbor algorithm that merged closely related sequences. Alignment of CDR3 sequences to IMGT reference sequences was used to assign V, D and J gene segments. For a sequence to be retained, a match of at least six nucleotides to both a V gene segment and a J gene segment was required. A rearrangement counted as productive if the CDR3 had no stop codons and remained in frame with V and J, and every other rearrangement counted as non-productive. CDR3 was defined by IMGT convention, running from the second conserved V-encoded cysteine to the conserved J-encoded phenylalanine. In an earlier analysis of 500 to 650 of the donors, sequences lacking an unambiguous match to a single V gene segment were excluded. An earlier analysis of a few hundred of the donors classified V segments as functional when productive rearrangements were above 56.7% and as segregating when the standard deviation between donors was above 5%. To diagnose cytomegalovirus status from the catalog of TCR beta chain sequences, a statistical classification framework was built. In a later analysis, V and J genes were assigned by comparing TCR nucleotide sequences against IMGT/GENE-DB human TR gene sequences. A later analysis assigned CDR3 sequences and most-parsimonious VDJ recombination scenarios with the TCRdist pipeline. A later analysis defined each TCR beta chain by its CDR3 amino acid sequence plus V-gene family, and excluded reads lacking a unique V-gene family. In a later analysis, fewer than 650 highly shared, low-generation-probability nucleotide sequences were removed to address suspected cross-contamination and a sequencing artifact. In a later analysis, a clonal expansion index was calculated for each public chain from normalized within-repertoire ranks of inferred template counts. A later analysis computed generation probabilities with a VDJ recombination model fitted to out-of-frame rearrangements, and checked the results against IGoR. In a later analysis, hypergeometric tests were used to score TCR-TCR, TCR-HLA and TCR-CMV co-occurrence, with a repertoire-size bias correction applied to TCR pairs. To estimate false discovery rates, a later analysis permuted the HLA or CMV assignments 20 times. In a later analysis, co-occurring TCRs were grouped with DBSCAN, and TCRdist sequence similarity was added when clustering was performed within HLA-allele-positive subsets. Co-occurrence clustering excluded repertoires with fewer than 30,000 or more than 120,000 public chains, plus five with anomalous nucleotide sharing. Sourced from immuneACCESS, this table was stored by TCRdb with only in-frame sequences that have V and J called. A share of the clones is absent; for the studies checked, an unresolved V gene accounts for under half, and the remainder has no known explanation. For V, J and clone size, that table is used; D and trimming come from the DNA. This sample comprises 180,000 or so clones, 75% to 80% of them detected only once. The ten largest clones take up over 13% of the sample.

CDR1 and CDR2, looked up from the germline V gene, are SGHVS and FNYEAQ. The V end loses 3 bases and the J end loses 13 bases, and a stretch of 13 bases separates them. The CDR3 runs 12 residues from the cysteine to the phenylalanine. Only the CDR3 DNA stays, 36 bases, in frame from base 1. The cohort was made up of roughly 670 healthy bone marrow donors. Cohort members were all nominally healthy when sampled, although unrecorded immune exposures were likely present. The donor tested CMV seropositive and was one of the 289 seropositive cohort members. Every donor gave a peripheral blood sample, and the peripheral blood mononuclear cells from that sample were used for TCR beta sequencing. The Qiagen DNeasy Blood Extraction Kit was used to extract genomic DNA from the blood cell samples. Regarding this clone: Which antigen it targets is not known. No qualities accompany the bases; no much larger clone lies one base away.

The chain is assembled from TRBV7-6 and TRBJ2-1, and possibly TRBD1, on 6 matching bases. The TCR comes from a man aged 50 or older in good health and CMV-seropositive. The sequencing sample was made of PBMCs. The sequence in DNA is TGTGCCAGCAGCTTGGGGGCCGGACCTCAGTTCTTC. It translates as CASSLGAGPQFF.